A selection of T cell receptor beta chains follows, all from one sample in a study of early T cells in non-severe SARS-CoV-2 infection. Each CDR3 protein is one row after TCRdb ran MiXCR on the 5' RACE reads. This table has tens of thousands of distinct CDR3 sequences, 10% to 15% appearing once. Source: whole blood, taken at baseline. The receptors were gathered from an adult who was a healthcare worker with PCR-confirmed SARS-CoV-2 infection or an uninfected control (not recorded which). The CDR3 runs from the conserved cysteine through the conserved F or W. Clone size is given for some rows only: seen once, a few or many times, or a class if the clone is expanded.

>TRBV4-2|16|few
CASSTTDSHGADTQYF
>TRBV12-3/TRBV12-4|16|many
CASSLGSTLPNQPQHF
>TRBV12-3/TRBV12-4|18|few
CASSRNIIQGRSYNEQFF
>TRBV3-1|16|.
CASSRLGRGAGYEQFF
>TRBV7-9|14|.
CASSLADPTYEQYF
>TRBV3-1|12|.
CASSQDLNEQFF
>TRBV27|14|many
CASSFLNRGEKLFF
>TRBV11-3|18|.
CASSRQLAPRTYYNEQFF
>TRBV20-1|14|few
CSATKMSPNTEAFF
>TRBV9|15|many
CASSKLAGPIHEQFF
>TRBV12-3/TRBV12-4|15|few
CASSSPDRNLNIQYF
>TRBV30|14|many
CAWSVVGGLLTQYF
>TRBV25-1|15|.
CASSETSGSGEKLFF
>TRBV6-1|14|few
CASSTGTTGNTIYF
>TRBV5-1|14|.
CASSFGATNEKLFF
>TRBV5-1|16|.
CASSLNGQGFYNEQFF
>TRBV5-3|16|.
CARSLNSGPPYNEQFF
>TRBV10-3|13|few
CAISGTDSYEQYF
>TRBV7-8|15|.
CASTHGVNGDYGYTF
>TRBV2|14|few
CASSASNSHYEQYF
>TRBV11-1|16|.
CASSRGGREGQETQYF
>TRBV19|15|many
CASSYRLAGYSEQFF
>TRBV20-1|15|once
CSARDPIGPSYEQYF
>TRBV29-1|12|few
CSVVREIAEAFF
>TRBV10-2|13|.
CASRRPLLGEQYF
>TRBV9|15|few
CASSASGRNYNEQFF
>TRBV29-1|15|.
CSVTGRQGSAGELFF
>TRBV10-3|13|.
CAISVGLNYGYTF
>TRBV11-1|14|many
CASSLTSSVYEQYF
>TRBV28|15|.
CASSLGTSSYNEQFF
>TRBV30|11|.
CACRAGGGYTF
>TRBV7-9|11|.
CAGQGGDTQYF
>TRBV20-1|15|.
CSARDYRGGNQPQHF